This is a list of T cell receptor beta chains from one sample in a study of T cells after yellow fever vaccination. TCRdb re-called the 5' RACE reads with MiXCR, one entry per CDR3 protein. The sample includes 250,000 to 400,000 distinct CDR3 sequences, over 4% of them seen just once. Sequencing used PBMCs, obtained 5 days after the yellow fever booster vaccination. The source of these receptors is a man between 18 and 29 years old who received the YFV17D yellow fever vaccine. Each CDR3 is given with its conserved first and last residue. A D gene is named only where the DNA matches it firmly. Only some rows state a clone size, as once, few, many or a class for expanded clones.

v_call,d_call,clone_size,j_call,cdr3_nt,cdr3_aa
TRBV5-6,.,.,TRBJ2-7,TGTGCCAGCAGCTCCGACAGTTCCTACGAGCAGTACTTC,CASSSDSSYEQYF
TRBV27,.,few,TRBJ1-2,TGTGCCAGCAGTTTCTCCCCAGGGGCGCATTACTATGGCTACACCTTC,CASSFSPGAHYYGYTF
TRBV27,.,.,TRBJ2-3,TGTGCCAGCAGTTTCTCCACCGGCCTAGGGGAGGATACGCAGTATTTT,CASSFSTGLGEDTQYF
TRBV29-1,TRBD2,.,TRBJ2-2,TGCAGCGTTGAAGCCCAACCTAGCGGGGGCCAAGGGGAGCTGTTTTTT,CSVEAQPSGGQGELFF
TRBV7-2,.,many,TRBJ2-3,TGTGCCAGCAGCTTAATGGCAGGGGCGCCGACAGATACGCAGTATTTT,CASSLMAGAPTDTQYF
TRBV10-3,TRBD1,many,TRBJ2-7,TGTGCCATCAGTGACCAGGGGGCCTACGAGCAGTACTTC,CAISDQGAYEQYF
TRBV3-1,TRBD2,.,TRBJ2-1,TGTGCCAGCAGACGTACTAGCGGGGTCTACAATGAGCAGTTCTTC,CASRRTSGVYNEQFF
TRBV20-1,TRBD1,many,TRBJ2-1,TGCAGTGCCCCGGGACAGGCTACGCAAGATGAGCAGTTCTTC,CSAPGQATQDEQFF
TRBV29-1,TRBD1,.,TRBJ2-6,TGCAGCGTTGAAGAAGACAGGGGGCTATCTGGGGCCAACGTCCTGACTTTC,CSVEEDRGLSGANVLTF
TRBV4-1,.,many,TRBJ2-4,TGCGCCAGCAGCCGAGAGGCGGGGACCATTCAGTACTTC,CASSREAGTIQYF
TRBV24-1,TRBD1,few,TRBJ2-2,TGTGCCACCAGAGGGACAGTCTCCGGGGAGCTGTTTTTT,CATRGTVSGELFF
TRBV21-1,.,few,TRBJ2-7,TGTGCCAGCAGCTCCTATGACAGGTCTTTGATCAGTGAGCAGTACTTC,CASSSYDRSLISEQYF
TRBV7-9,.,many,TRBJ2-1,TGTGCCAGCAGCTTATATCACGCCAGGGTGGATGAGCAGTTCTTC,CASSLYHARVDEQFF
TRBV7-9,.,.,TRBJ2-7,TGTGCCAGCAGCTTAGTCGTCGGGGGTTACGAGCAGTACTTC,CASSLVVGGYEQYF
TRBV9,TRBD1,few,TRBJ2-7,TGTGCCAGCAGTCCAAGCGGGACAGGGTTCAACGAGCAGTACTTC,CASSPSGTGFNEQYF
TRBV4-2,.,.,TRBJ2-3,TGTGCCAGCAGCCATGGGCGGGGCAGCACAGATACGCAGTATTTT,CASSHGRGSTDTQYF
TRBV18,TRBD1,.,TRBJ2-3,TGTGCCAGCTCACCTACAGGGGACGCAGATACGCAGTATTTT,CASSPTGDADTQYF
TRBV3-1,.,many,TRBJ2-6,TGTGCCAGCAGCCAAGGACCTGGGGCCAACGTCCTGACTTTC,CASSQGPGANVLTF
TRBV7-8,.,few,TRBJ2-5,TGTGCCAGCAGCTTAGATGAACACCAAGAGACCCAGTACTTC,CASSLDEHQETQYF
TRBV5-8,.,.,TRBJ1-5,TGTGCCAGCAGCCCTTACGTCAATCAGCCCCAGCATTTT,CASSPYVNQPQHF
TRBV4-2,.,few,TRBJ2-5,TGTGCCAGCAGCCAAGAGACATGGAGAAGAGAGACCCAGTACTTC,CASSQETWRRETQYF
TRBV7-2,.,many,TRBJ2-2,TGTGCCAGCAGCCCCTCCGGAGGACCCGGAGGTGGCGGGGAGCTGTTTTTT,CASSPSGGPGGGGELFF
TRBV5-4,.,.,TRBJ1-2,TGTGCCAGCAGCTCCCGGGCCATTTATGGCTACACCTTC,CASSSRAIYGYTF
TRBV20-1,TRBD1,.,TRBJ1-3,TGCAGTGCTAGGATCCAGGGGGATGGAAACACCATATATTTT,CSARIQGDGNTIYF
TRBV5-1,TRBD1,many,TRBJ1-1,TGCGCCAGCACCTATCGACAGGGGCTTAACACTGAAGCTTTCTTT,CASTYRQGLNTEAFF
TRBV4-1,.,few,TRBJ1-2,TGCGCCAGCAGCCAAGTCAGGACAGAAAATGGCTACACCTTC,CASSQVRTENGYTF